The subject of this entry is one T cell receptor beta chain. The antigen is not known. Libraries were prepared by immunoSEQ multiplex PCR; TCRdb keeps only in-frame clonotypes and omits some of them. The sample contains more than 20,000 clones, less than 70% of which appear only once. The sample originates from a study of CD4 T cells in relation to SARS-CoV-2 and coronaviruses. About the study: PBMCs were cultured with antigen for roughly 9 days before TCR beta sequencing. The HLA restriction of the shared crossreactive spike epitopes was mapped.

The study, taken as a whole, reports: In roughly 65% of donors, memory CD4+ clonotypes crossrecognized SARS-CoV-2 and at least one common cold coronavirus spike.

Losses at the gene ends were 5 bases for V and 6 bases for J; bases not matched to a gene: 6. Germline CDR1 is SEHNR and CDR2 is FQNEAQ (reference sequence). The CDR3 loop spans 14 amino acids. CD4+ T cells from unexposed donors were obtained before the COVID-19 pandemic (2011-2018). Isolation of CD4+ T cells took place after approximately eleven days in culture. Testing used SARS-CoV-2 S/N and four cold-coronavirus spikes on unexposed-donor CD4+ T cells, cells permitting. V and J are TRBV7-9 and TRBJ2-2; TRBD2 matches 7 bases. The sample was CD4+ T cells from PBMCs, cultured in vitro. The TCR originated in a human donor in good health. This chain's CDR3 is CASSLGEGAGELFF. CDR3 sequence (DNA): TGTGCCAGCAGCCTAGGGGAGGGAGCCGGGGAGCTGTTTTTT.